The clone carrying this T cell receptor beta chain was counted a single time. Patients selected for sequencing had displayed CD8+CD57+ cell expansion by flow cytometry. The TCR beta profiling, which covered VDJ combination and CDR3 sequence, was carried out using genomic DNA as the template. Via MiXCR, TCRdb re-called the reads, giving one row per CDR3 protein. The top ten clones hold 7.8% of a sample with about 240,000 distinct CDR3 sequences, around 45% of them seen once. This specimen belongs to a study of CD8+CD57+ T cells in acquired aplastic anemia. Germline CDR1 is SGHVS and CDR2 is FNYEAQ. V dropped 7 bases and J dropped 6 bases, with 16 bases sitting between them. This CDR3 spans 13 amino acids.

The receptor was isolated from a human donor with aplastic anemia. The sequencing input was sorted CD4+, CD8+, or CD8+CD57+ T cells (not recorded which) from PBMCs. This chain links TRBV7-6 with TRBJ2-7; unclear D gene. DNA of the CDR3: TGTGCCAGCACCCCGGCCCCACTTGCCGAGCAGTACTTC. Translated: CASTPAPLAEQYF.